This TCR beta chain was retrieved from a study of shared T cell receptors in the human thymus. This CDR3 contains 17 residues. The J segment lost 5 bases and the V segment lost 0 bases, leaving 8 bases of the junction unmatched. Germline values: CDR1 SGDLS, CDR2 YYNGEE. Sequencing was performed with immunoSEQ multiplex PCR; in TCRdb, only in-frame clones are kept and a portion is missing. Among some 660,000 clones listed, 80% to 90% were seen once. To note about this clone: The sample carries other DNA sequences with the same CDR3.

Another study also made use of these data, one on human thymus T cells.

The TCR sequence derives from a boy under three years old with a congenital heart defect. Specimen: thymocytes. The V and J genes are TRBV9 and TRBJ1-6; TRBD1 matches at 7 bases. As DNA, the CDR3 is TGTGCCAGCAGCGTAGATTGGCTCGGACAGGATAATTCACCCCTCCACTTT. This codes for CASSVDWLGQDNSPLHF. Together with reference TRBV9 and TRBJ1-6, the CDR3 gives the full variable domain: DSGVTQTPKHLITATGQRVTLRCSPRSGDLSVYWYQQSLDQGLQFLIQYYNGEERAKGNILERFSAQQFPDLHSELNLSSLELGDSALYFCASSVDWLGQDNSPLHFGNGTRLTVT.